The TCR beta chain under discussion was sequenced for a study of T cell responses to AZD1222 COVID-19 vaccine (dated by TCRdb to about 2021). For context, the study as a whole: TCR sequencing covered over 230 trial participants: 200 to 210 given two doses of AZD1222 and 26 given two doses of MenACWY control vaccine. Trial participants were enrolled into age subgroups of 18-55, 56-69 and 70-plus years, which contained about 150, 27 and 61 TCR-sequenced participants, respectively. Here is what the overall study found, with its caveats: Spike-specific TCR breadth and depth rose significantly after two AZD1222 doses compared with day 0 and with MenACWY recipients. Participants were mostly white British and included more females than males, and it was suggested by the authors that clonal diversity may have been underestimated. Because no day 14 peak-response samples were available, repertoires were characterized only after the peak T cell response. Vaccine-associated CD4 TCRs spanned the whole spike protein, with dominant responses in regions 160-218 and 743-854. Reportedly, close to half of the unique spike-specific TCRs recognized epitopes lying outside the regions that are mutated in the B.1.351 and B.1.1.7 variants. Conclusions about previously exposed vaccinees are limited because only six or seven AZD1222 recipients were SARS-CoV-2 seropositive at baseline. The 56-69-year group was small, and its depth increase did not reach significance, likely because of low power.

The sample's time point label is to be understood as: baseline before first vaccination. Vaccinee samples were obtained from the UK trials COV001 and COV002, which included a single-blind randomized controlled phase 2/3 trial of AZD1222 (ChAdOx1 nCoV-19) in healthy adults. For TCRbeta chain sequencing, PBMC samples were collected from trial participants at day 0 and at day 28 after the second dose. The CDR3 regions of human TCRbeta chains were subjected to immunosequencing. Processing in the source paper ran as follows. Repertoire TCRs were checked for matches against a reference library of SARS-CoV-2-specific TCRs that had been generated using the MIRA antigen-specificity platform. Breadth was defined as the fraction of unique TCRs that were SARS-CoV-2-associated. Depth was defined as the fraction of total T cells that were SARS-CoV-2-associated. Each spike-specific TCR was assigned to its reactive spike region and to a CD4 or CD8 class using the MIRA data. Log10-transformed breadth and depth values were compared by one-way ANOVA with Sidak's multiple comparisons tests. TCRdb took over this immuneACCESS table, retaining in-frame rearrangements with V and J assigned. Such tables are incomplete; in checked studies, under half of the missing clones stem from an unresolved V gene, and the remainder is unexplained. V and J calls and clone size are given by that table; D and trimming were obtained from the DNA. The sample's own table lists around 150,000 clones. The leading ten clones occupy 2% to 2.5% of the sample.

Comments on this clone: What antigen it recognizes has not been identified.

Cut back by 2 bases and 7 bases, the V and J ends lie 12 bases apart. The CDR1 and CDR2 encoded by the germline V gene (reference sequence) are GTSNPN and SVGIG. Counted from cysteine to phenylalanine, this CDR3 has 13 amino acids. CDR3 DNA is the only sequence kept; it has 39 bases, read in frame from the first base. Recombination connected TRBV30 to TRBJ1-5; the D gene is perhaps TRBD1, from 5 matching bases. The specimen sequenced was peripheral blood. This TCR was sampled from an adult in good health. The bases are TGTGCCTGGAGTCCTGACGGGGCGCAGCCCCAGCATTTT. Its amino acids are CAWSPDGAQPQHF.